This TCR beta chain was captured in a study of CD8 T cells in Susac syndrome. CDR1 and CDR2 (germline): LGHNA, YSLEER. The CDR3 spans 13 residues. Trimming cost V 4 bases and J 4 bases, with 11 bases left between them. Random hexamers were used to reverse transcribe the RNA input (roughly 0.5 to 1 ug). An immunoSEQ multiplex PCR generated amplified TCR beta CDR3 products spanning 54 Vbeta and 13 Jbeta. TCRdb processed the immunoSEQ multiplex PCR reads anew with MiXCR; each CDR3 protein has one entry. The table records 150,000 or so distinct CDR3 sequences, 85% to 95% of them present only once. The receptor was isolated from a human donor with multiple sclerosis. V gene TRBV4-3 combines with J gene TRBJ2-7, with D possibly TRBD2 on 5 matching bases. Sequencing input: CD8+ T cells from PBMCs. The CDR3, as DNA: TGCGCCAGCAGCCCCCACCCGGGGTACGAGCAGTACTTC. Its protein is CASSPHPGYEQYF.